This T cell receptor (beta chain) is drawn from a study of T-cell memory formation after mild COVID-19. Study details: Clustering of TCRs was largely donor specific.

Study observations and caveats: Specificity for SARS-CoV-2 was not confirmed among the second-wave clones peaking on day 37. Shrinking CD4+ clones resided mostly in CM and EM, and CD8+ ones in EMRA.

Concerning this clonotype: As yet, its antigen is unknown.

TCRdb reprocessed the 5' RACE reads with MiXCR, giving one entry per CDR3 protein. The sample records roughly 400,000 distinct CDR3 sequences, 15% to 20% being singletons. Input material: PBMCs or a T cell subset sorted from them (not recorded which). The sequence derives from a man between 18 and 35 years old who had mild COVID-19 (a few samples of this study predate the infection). Cell type and time point are not known.

The CDR3 here is CASSFQIRVGQGNTGELFF. DNA for the CDR3: TGTGCCAGCAGCTTCCAAATCAGGGTGGGACAGGGGAACACCGGGGAGCTGTTTTTT. The rearrangement joins TRBV7-8 to TRBJ2-2; TRBD1 aligns across 9 bases. V lost 3 bases, J lost 1 base, and 12 bases stayed unmatched. Germline V gene data show CDR1 as SGHVS and CDR2 as FQNEAQ. The length of the CDR3 is 19 residues. The full variable domain, with the rest looked up from reference TRBV7-8 and TRBJ2-2, is GAGVSQSPRYKVAKRGQDVALRCDPISGHVSLFWYQQALGQGPEFLTYFQNEAQLDKSGLPSDRFFAERPEGSVSTLKIQRTQQEDSAVYLCASSFQIRVGQGNTGELFFGEGSRLTVL.